The clone carrying this TCR beta chain was detected only once. Given a much more abundant clone one base away, this may be a read error. Germline V gene lookup returns CDR1 MRHNA and CDR2 SNTAGT. The CDR3 is made up of 14 amino acids. These data belong to a study of T-cell memory formation after mild COVID-19. TCRdb fed the 5' RACE reads into MiXCR, producing one record per CDR3 protein. The sample consists of over 95,000 distinct CDR3 sequences, around a fifth of them appearing once. The sample taken for sequencing was PBMCs or a T cell subset sorted from them (not recorded which). This TCR came from a man in his late teens or twenties who had mild COVID-19 (a few samples of this study predate the infection). Cell type and time point are not known. The chain links TRBV6-4 to TRBJ2-2, with D possibly TRBD2 on 6 matching bases. This chain's CDR3 is CAGSDSGDTGELFF. CDR3 coding DNA: TGTGCCGGCAGTGACTCGGGGGATACCGGGGAGCTGTTTTTT.